This T cell receptor (beta chain) is from a study of shared clonotypes between healthy human individuals. CDR3 size: 14 residues. The V and J ends lost 8 bases and 5 bases, in that order; junction bases with no gene match: 9. Germline CDR1 is LNHDA and CDR2 is SQIVND (reference sequence). Here immunoSEQ multiplex PCR was the method, and the copy in TCRdb shows in-frame clones only, minus some. The table includes fewer than 1.8 million clones, approximately 98.5% detected once. The sample was naive CD4+ T cells sorted from blood. The subset denotes: CD45RA+ positively selected. The chain has TRBV19 and TRBJ2-1, with TRBD2 identical over 7 bases. The receptor was derived from a man aged 25-45 years in good health. CDR3 coding DNA: TGTGCCAGTCTGCCTGGGCGGGGGAACAATGAGCAGTTCTTC. Translation: CASLPGRGNNEQFF.